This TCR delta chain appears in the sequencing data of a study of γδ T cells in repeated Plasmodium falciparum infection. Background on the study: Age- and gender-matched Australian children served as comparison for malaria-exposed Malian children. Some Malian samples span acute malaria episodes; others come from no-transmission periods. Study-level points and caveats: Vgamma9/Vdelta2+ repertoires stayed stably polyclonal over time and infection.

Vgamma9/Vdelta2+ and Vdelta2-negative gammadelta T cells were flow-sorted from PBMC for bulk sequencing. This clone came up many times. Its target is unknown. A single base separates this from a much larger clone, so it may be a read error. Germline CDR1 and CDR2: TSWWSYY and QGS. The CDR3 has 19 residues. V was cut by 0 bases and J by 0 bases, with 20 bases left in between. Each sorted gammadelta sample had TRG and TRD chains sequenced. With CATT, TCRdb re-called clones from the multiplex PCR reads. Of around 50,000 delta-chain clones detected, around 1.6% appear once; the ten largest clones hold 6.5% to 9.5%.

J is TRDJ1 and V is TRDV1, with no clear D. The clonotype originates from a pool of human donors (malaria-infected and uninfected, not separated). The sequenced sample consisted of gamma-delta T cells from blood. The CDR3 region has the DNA TGTGCTCTTGGGGAACTGCCGATCTACGGTTTCCGGAACACCGATAAACTCATCTTT. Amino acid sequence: CALGELPIYGFRNTDKLIF.